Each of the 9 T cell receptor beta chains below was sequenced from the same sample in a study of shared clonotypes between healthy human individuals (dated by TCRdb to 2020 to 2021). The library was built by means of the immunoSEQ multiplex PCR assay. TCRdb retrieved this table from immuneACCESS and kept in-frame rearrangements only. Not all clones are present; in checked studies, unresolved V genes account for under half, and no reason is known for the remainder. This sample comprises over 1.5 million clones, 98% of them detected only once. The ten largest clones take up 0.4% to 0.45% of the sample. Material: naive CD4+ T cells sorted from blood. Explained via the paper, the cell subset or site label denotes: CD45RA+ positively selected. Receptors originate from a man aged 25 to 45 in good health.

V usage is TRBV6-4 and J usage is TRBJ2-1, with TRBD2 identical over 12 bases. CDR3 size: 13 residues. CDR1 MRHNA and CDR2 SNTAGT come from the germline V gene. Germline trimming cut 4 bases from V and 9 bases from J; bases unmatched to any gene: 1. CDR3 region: CASSGGLAGEQFF. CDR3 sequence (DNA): TGTGCCAGCAGTGGGGGACTAGCGGGTGAGCAGTTCTTC.

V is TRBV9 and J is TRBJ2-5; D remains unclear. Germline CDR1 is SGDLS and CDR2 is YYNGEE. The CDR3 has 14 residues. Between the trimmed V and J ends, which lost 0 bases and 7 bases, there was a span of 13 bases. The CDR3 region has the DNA TGTGCCAGCAGCGTAGAAGGGTCCCCGGGGACCCAGTACTTC. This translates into CASSVEGSPGTQYF. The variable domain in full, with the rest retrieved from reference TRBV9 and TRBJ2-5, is DSGVTQTPKHLITATGQRVTLRCSPRSGDLSVYWYQQSLDQGLQFLIQYYNGEERAKGNILERFSAQQFPDLHSELNLSSLELGDSALYFCASSVEGSPGTQYFGPGTRLLVL.

CDR3 in amino acids: CASSVEGAGNTGELFF. CDR3 coding DNA: TGTGCCAGCAGCGTAGAGGGCGCGGGAAACACCGGGGAGCTGTTTTTT. This chain links TRBV9 with TRBJ2-2; D is possibly TRBD2 (6 bases). Germline CDR1 and CDR2: SGDLS and YYNGEE. Between the trimmed V and J ends, which lost 0 bases and 2 bases, there was a span of 11 bases. CDR3 size: 16 residues.

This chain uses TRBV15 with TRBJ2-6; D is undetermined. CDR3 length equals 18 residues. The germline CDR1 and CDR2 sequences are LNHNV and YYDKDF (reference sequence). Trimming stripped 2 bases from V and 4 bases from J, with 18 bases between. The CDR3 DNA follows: TGTGCCACCAGCAGAACGGCCGAGGTCCTCCAAGGGGCCAACGTCCTGACTTTC. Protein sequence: CATSRTAEVLQGANVLTF.

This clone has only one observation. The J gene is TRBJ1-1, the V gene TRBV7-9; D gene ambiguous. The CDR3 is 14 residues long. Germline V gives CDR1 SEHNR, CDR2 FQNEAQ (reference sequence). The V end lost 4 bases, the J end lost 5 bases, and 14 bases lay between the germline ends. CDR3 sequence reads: CASSWTGGGTEAFF. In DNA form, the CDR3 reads TGTGCCAGCAGCTGGACGGGAGGAGGGACTGAAGCTTTCTTT.

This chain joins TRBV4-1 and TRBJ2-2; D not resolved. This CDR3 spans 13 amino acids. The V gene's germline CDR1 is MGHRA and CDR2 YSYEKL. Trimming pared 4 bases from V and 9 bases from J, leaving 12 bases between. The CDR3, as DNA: TGCGCCAGCAGCCGATCCGAAATTAGGGAGCTGTTTTTT. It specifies CASSRSEIRELFF.

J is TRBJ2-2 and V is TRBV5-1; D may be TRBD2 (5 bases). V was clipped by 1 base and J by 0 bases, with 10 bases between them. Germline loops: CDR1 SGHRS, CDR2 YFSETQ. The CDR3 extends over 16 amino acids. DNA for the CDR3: TGCGCCAGCAGCTTGTCGGCGGGTACGAACACCGGGGAGCTGTTTTTT. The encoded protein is CASSLSAGTNTGELFF.

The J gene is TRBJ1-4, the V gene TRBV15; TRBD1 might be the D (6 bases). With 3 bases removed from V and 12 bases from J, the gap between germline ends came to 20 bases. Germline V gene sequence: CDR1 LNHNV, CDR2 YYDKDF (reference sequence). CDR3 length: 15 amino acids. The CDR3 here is CATSSHTVGAAQLFF. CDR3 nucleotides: TGTGCCACCAGCAGCCATACCGTGGGGGCTGCGCAACTGTTTTTT.

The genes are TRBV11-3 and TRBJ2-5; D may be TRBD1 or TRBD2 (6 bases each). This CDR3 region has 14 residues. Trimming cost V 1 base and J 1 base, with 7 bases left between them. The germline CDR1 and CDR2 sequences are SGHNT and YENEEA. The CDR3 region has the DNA TGTGCCAGCAGCTTAGGGGGGGCCCAAGAGACCCAGTACTTC. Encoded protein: CASSLGGAQETQYF.